The clone carrying this T cell receptor beta chain came up a few times. Its antigen is unidentified. Researchers made TCR beta libraries by using iRepertoire HTBI primers and running Arm-PCR on CDR3 regions. One entry per CDR3 protein results from TCRdb running MiXCR on the multiplex PCR reads. This sample has approximately 230,000 distinct CDR3 sequences, with roughly 18% found just once. Time point specified: newly diagnosed GD, antithyroid drugs for less than 3 months. RNA isolated from PBMCs was used to make the TCR library. Collection of peripheral blood (roughly 9.8 milliliters) was done using EDTA tubes. This CDR3 has 15 amino acids. CDR1 and CDR2 from the germline V gene are LGHNA and YNFKEQ. V lost 0 bases and J lost 8, with 16 bases in between. This sample is drawn from a study of regulatory T cells in long-lasting Graves disease. Study-level points and caveats: Analyses excluded thyroid tissue, covering peripheral blood alone.

V and J are TRBV4-2 and TRBJ1-2; D might be TRBD1 (5 bases). The source material was peripheral blood mononuclear cells (PBMCs), sampled at new diagnosis, from a patient treated with antithyroid drugs. The TCR comes from a female donor with Graves disease. CDR3 in amino acids: CASSQERAGDGGYTF. The DNA for the CDR3 is TGTGCCAGCAGCCAAGAGCGGGCGGGGGATGGGGGCTACACCTTC.